Listed below are T cell receptor beta chains from one sample, sequenced in a study of blood T cell repertoires in COVID-19. Some clones are missing from TCRdb's copy, which holds only in-frame ones; the method was immunoSEQ multiplex PCR. Altogether 140,000 to 150,000 clones are present, approximately 87% being singletons, with the ten largest covering about 10%. The sample was PBMCs or T cells enriched from blood (not recorded which). The source of these receptors is a man aged 55-75 years who had recovered from COVID-19. The CDR3 runs from the conserved cysteine through the conserved F or W. D genes are given only for firm matches. Clone size is stated in some rows and not others, as once, few, many or a class when expanded.

>few|.|TRBV30|TRBJ1-6
CAWTPLQVWNSPLHF
TGTGCCTGGACCCCCCTACAGGTTTGGAATTCACCCCTCCACTTT
>.|.|TRBV11-3|TRBJ2-1
CASSLTTNSYNEQFF
TGTGCCAGCAGCCTGACCACTAACTCCTACAATGAGCAGTTCTTC
>.|.|TRBV15|TRBJ2-5
CATRTGTGMETQYF
TGTGCCACCAGAACAGGGACGGGGATGGAGACCCAGTACTTC
>.|TRBD2|TRBV19|TRBJ2-5
CASSPPRLAGGETQYF
TGTGCCAGTAGTCCCCCACGACTAGCGGGGGGAGAGACCCAGTACTTC
>.|TRBD1|TRBV2|TRBJ2-7
CASSFRGTSYEQYF
TGTGCCAGCAGCTTCAGGGGGACCTCCTACGAGCAGTACTTC
>.|.|TRBV5-5|TRBJ2-2
CASSPGLLNTGELFF
TGTGCCAGCAGCCCAGGACTTTTGAACACCGGGGAGCTGTTTTTT
>.|TRBD2|TRBV11-2|TRBJ2-5
CASSPVRGGSETQYF
TGTGCCAGCAGCCCCGTCCGGGGAGGGTCAGAGACCCAGTACTTC
>.|TRBD2|TRBV5-6|TRBJ2-1
CASSSLADYNEQFF
TGTGCCAGCAGCTCACTAGCGGACTACAATGAGCAGTTCTTC
>.|.|TRBV5-1|TRBJ2-7
CASSSSPGQSLEQYF
TGCGCCAGCAGCTCCTCACCGGGACAATCCTTGGAGCAGTACTTC
>.|.|TRBV27|TRBJ2-7
CASMGTSLYEQYF
TGTGCCAGCATGGGGACTTCACTCTACGAGCAGTACTTC
>.|TRBD2|TRBV5-4|TRBJ2-7
CASSLSGGAYEQYF
TGTGCCAGCAGCTTGAGCGGGGGGGCATACGAGCAGTACTTC
>.|.|TRBV24-1|TRBJ1-2
CATSGDNEGYTF
TGTGCCACCAGTGGCGACAACGAAGGCTACACCTTC
>.|.|TRBV9|TRBJ2-5
CASSPHSGFQETQYF
TGTGCCAGCAGCCCTCACAGCGGGTTTCAAGAGACCCAGTACTTC
>.|.|TRBV10-3|TRBJ1-2
CAISTQTGGGYTF
TGTGCCATCAGCACCCAGACGGGGGGAGGCTACACCTTC
>few|.|TRBV4-2|TRBJ2-7
CASSPTGGRDEQYF
TGTGCCAGCAGCCCTACAGGAGGGCGGGACGAGCAGTACTTC
>.|.|TRBV2|TRBJ1-5
CASEKDSAVGQPQHF
TGTGCCAGCGAGAAGGACAGTGCCGTAGGTCAGCCCCAGCATTTT
>.|TRBD2|TRBV5-1|TRBJ2-7
CASTMGLASYEQYF
TGCGCCAGCACCATGGGACTAGCGAGCTACGAGCAGTACTTC
>.|.|TRBV28|TRBJ2-6
CASSLQAVWSGANVLTF
TGTGCCAGCAGTTTACAGGCCGTTTGGTCTGGGGCCAACGTCCTGACTTTC
>.|.|TRBV5-4|TRBJ2-1
CASSLNRDQGEQFF
TGTGCCAGCAGCTTGAATCGCGACCAGGGTGAGCAGTTCTTC
>.|TRBD2|TRBV15|TRBJ2-1
CATSATPSGRGSYNEQFF
TGTGCCACCAGCGCTACTCCTAGCGGGAGGGGATCCTACAATGAGCAGTTCTTC
>once|.|TRBV9|TRBJ1-2
CASRRDGYTF
TGTGCCAGCAGGAGGGATGGCTACACCTTC
>.|.|TRBV4-2|TRBJ2-7
CASSQGRSLEQYF
TGTGCCAGCAGCCAAGGGAGGTCCCTCGAGCAGTACTTC
>once|.|TRBV5-1|TRBJ1-3
CASSLLGRGNTIYF
TGCGCCAGCAGCTTGTTGGGGCGTGGAAACACCATATATTTT
>.|.|TRBV5-5|TRBJ2-7
CASASTAGASEQYF
TGTGCCAGCGCCAGCACTGCGGGGGCAAGCGAGCAGTACTTC
>.|.|TRBV24-1|TRBJ2-3
CATSDSGQVAQYF
TGTGCCACCAGTGATTCCGGACAAGTCGCGCAGTATTTT
>.|TRBD2|TRBV5-5|TRBJ2-3
CASRGTSASTDTQYF
TGTGCCAGCAGGGGGACTAGCGCAAGCACAGATACGCAGTATTTT
>.|.|TRBV6-5|TRBJ2-3
CASSPNPGTDTQYF
TGTGCCAGCAGTCCCAACCCGGGCACAGATACGCAGTATTTT
>.|.|TRBV11-2|TRBJ2-5
CASSGGAFRGETQYF
TGTGCCAGCAGCGGGGGGGCTTTTCGCGGAGAGACCCAGTACTTC
>.|.|TRBV7-8|TRBJ2-7
CASSLGGVGGYEQYF
TGTGCCAGCAGCTTAGGGGGGGTTGGTGGCTACGAGCAGTACTTC
>.|TRBD1|TRBV28|TRBJ2-2
CASTLGQGRSGELFF
TGTGCCAGCACCCTGGGACAGGGAAGGTCCGGGGAGCTGTTTTTT
>.|.|TRBV20-1|TRBJ2-1
CSVLTGMEQFF
TGCAGTGTTCTCACAGGGATGGAGCAGTTCTTC
>few|.|TRBV9|TRBJ1-1
CASSVGVEVIGTEAFF
TGTGCCAGCAGCGTAGGAGTGGAGGTGATAGGGACTGAAGCTTTCTTT
>.|TRBD1|TRBV5-4|TRBJ2-1
CASSRGPGQGKVGEQFF
TGTGCCAGCAGCCGGGGCCCCGGACAGGGGAAGGTGGGTGAGCAGTTCTTC
>.|.|TRBV18|TRBJ1-1
CASSPRLDSEAFF
TGTGCCAGCTCACCACGCCTTGACAGTGAAGCTTTCTTT
>.|.|TRBV7-6|TRBJ2-7
CASSPRASSSYEQYF
TGTGCCAGCAGTCCCCGTGCGTCTAGTTCCTACGAGCAGTACTTC
>.|.|TRBV6-5|TRBJ1-6
CASSYRRGSPLHF
TGTGCCAGCAGTTACCGGAGGGGCTCACCCCTCCACTTT
>.|.|TRBV28|TRBJ2-7
CASSLPGSEQYF
TGTGCCAGCAGCCTCCCGGGTTCCGAGCAGTACTTC
>.|.|TRBV19|TRBJ2-3
CASSSKRGGGTDTQYF
TGTGCCAGTAGTTCGAAACGAGGGGGTGGAACAGATACGCAGTATTTT
>.|.|TRBV3-1/TRBV3-2|TRBJ1-1
CASGQYLNTEAFF
TGTGCCAGCGGGCAGTATTTGAACACTGAAGCTTTCTTT
>once|.|TRBV10-2|TRBJ1-5
CASSERRGGSNQPQHF
TGCGCCAGCAGTGAGCGGCGGGGCGGGAGCAATCAGCCCCAGCATTTT
>.|TRBD1|TRBV14|TRBJ2-2
CASSRKTGVTGELFF
TGTGCCAGCAGCCGGAAGACAGGGGTAACCGGGGAGCTGTTTTTT
>.|.|TRBV6-6|TRBJ1-2
CATRVGGQGGYTF
TGTGCCACCCGAGTGGGGGGGCAAGGTGGCTACACCTTC
>.|.|TRBV2|TRBJ1-5
CASSTAGLGNQPQHF
TGTGCCAGCAGCACCGCGGGGTTAGGCAATCAGCCCCAGCATTTT
>.|.|TRBV6-5|TRBJ2-7
CASTSYSSYEQYF
TGTGCCAGCACCAGCTACAGCTCCTACGAGCAGTACTTC
>.|.|TRBV9|TRBJ2-7
CASSVGSAYEQYF
TGTGCCAGCAGCGTAGGATCAGCCTACGAGCAGTACTTC
>few|.|TRBV29-1|TRBJ1-2
CSAPDDSYGYTF
TGCAGCGCGCCTGACGACTCCTATGGCTACACCTTC
>.|TRBD2|TRBV15|TRBJ2-3
CATSRGREDTQYF
TGTGCCACCAGCCGCGGGAGGGAGGATACGCAGTATTTT